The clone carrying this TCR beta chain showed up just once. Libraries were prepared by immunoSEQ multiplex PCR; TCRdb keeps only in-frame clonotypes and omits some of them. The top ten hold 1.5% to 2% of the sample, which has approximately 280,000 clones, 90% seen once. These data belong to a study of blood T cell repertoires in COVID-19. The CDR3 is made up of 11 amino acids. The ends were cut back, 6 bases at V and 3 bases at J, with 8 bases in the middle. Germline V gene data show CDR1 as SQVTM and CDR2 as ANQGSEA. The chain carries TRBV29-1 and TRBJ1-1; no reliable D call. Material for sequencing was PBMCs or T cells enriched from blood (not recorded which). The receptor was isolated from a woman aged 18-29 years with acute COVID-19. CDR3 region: CSVNRYTEAFF. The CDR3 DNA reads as TGCAGCGTAAACAGATACACTGAAGCTTTCTTT.